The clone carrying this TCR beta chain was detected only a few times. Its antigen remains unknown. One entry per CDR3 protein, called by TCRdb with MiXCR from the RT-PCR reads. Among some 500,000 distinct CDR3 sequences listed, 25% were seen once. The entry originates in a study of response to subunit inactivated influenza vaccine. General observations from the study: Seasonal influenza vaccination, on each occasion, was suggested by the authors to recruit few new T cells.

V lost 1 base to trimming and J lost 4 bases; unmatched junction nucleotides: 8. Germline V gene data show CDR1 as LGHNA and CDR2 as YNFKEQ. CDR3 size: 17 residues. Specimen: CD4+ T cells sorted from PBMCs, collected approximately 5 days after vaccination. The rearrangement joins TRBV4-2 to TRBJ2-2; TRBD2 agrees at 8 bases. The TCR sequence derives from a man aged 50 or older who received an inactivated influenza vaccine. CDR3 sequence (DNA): TGTGCCAGCAGCCAAGTTAGCGGGAAGGGGGGCACCGGGGAGCTGTTTTTT. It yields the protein CASSQVSGKGGTGELFF.